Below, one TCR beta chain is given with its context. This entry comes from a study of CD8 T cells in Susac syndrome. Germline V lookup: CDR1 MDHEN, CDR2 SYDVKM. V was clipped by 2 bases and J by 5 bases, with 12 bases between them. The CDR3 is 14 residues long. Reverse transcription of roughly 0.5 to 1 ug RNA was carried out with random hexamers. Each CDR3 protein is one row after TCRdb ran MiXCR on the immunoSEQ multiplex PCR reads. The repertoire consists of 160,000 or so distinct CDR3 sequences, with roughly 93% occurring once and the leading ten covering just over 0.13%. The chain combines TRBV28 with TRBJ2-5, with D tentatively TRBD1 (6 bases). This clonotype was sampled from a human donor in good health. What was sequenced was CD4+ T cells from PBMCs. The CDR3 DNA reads TGTGCCAGCAGTTTACCCACAGGGATGGAGACCCAGTACTTC. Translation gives CASSLPTGMETQYF.